The present TCR beta chain was sequenced within a study of beta chain features in type 1 diabetes. Germline V lookup: CDR1 SEHNR, CDR2 FQNEAQ (reference sequence). V lost 5 bases, J lost 5 bases, and 12 bases lay in between. The CDR3 contains 13 residues. Expressed TCRB transcripts were sequenced, since all the RNA that had been isolated was reverse transcribed. Produced via immunoSEQ multiplex PCR; TCRdb's table is partial and in-frame only. The repertoire holds 310,000 or so clones, with under 8.5% as singletons. The V call is TRBV7-9, the J call TRBJ2-5, with a weak D call TRBD2 (6 bases). The TCR was taken from a woman between 18 and 30 years old in good health. The specimen sequenced was central memory CD4+ T cells from blood. The CDR3 reads CASSPSGSETQYF. The CDR3 DNA follows: TGTGCCAGCAGCCCCTCCGGGAGTGAGACCCAGTACTTC. The variable domain in full, with the rest retrieved from reference TRBV7-9 and TRBJ2-5, is DTGVSQNPRHKITKRGQNVTFRCDPISEHNRLYWYRQTLGQGPEFLTYFQNEAQLEKSRLLSDRFSAERPKGSFSTLEIQRTEQGDSAMYLCASSPSGSETQYFGPGTRLLVL.